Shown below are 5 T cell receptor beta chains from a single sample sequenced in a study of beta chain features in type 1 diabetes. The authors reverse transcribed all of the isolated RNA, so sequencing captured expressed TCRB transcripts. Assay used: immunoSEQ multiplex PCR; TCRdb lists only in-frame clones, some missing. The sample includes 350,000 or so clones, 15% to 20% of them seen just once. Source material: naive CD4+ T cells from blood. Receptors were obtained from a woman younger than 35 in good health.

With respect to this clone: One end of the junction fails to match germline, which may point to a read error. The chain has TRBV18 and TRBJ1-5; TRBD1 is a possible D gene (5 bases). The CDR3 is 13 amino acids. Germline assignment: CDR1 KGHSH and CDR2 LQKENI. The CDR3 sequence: CASSPLDNEPQHF. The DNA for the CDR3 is TGTGCCAGCTCACCCCTGGACAATGAGCCCCAGCATTTT.

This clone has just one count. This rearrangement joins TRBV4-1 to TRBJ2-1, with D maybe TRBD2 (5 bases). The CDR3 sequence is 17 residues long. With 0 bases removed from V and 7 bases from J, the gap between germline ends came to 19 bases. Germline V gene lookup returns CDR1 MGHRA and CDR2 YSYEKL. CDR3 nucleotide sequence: TGCGCCAGCAGCCAAGATCAGGAAGGGAGACAACTGAATGAGCAGTTCTTC. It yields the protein CASSQDQEGRQLNEQFF.

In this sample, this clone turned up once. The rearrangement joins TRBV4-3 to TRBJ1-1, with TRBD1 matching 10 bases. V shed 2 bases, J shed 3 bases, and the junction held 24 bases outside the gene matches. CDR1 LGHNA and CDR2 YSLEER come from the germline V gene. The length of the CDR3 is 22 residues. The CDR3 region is CASSQHGRQPGQGPGRDTEAFF. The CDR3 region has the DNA TGCGCCAGCAGCCAACACGGACGTCAACCGGGACAGGGGCCGGGTAGGGACACTGAAGCTTTCTTT.

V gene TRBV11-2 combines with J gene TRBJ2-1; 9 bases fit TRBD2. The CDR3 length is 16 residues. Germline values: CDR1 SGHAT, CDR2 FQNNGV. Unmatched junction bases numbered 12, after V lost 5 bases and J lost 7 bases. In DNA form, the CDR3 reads TGTGCCAGCAGCCTACCCCCTAGCGGGAATGTTAATGAGCAGTTCTTC. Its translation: CASSLPPSGNVNEQFF.

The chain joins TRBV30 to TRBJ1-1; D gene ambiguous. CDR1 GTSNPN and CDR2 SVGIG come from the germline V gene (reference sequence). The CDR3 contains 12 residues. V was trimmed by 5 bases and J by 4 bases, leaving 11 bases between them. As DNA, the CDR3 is TGTGCCTGGGCCCCCTTCGGCACTGAAGCTTTCTTT. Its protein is CAWAPFGTEAFF.